This T cell receptor (beta chain) was documented in a study of T-cell memory formation after mild COVID-19. This clonotype was seen a few times. Its specificity is not known. TCR alpha and TCR beta cDNA libraries with sample barcodes and UMIs came from 5'RACE using constant-segment primers. TCRdb ran MiXCR on the 5' RACE reads and lists one entry per CDR3 protein. Here the sample spans 120,000 or so distinct CDR3 sequences, roughly 6% being singletons. Notes on the study in general: Prior to infection, memory already included some responding clones, suggesting cross-reactive memory joined.

In germline, CDR1 is SGHRS, CDR2 YFSETQ. This CDR3 region has 16 residues. The germline V and J ends were trimmed by 4 bases and 6 bases, with 20 bases remaining between them. This chain joins TRBV5-1 and TRBJ2-1; perhaps D is TRBD1 or TRBD2 (8 bases each). The sequencing input was PBMCs or a T cell subset sorted from them (not recorded which). The receptor's source is an adult woman who had mild COVID-19 (a few samples of this study predate the infection). Cell type and time point are not known. CDR3 region: CASSLTVAGTGNEQFF. The CDR3 coding sequence is TGCGCCAGCAGCCTGACGGTAGCGGGGACAGGCAATGAGCAGTTCTTC.